This entry lists 8 T cell receptor beta chains sequenced from one sample in a study of blood T cell repertoires in COVID-19. Assay: immunoSEQ multiplex PCR; the TCRdb copy retains only in-frame clones and omits some. The sample contains approximately 350,000 clones, roughly 84% of which appear only once. The sample was PBMCs or T cells enriched from blood (not recorded which). The receptors were sampled from a woman aged 30 to 39 who had recovered from COVID-19.

The chain uses TRBV6-5 and TRBJ2-7; TRBD1 agrees at 10 bases. In germline, CDR1 is MNHEY, CDR2 SVGAGI. CDR3 length equals 14 residues. The V segment lost 4 bases and the J segment 5 bases; nucleotides outside the gene matches: 5. The CDR3 coding sequence is TGTGCCAGCAGTTTGCGGACAGGGGGAAACGAGCAGTACTTC. Its protein is CASSLRTGGNEQYF.

CDR3 nucleotide sequence: TGCAGCGTCGGACAGGGGTCGGATGAAAAACTGTTTTTT. Translation gives CSVGQGSDEKLFF. V gene TRBV29-1 combines with J gene TRBJ1-4; 9 bases are a match to TRBD1. Trimming cost V 6 bases and J 6 bases; bases outside gene matches: 5. CDR3 length equals 13 residues. Germline values: CDR1 SQVTM, CDR2 ANQGSEA.

The chain joins TRBV7-9 to TRBJ1-6; 8 positions match TRBD1. The V segment lost 5 bases and the J segment 8 bases; nucleotides outside the gene matches: 5. From germline, CDR1 is SEHNR and CDR2 FQNEAQ (reference sequence). This CDR3 is built from 14 residues. CDR3 loop: CASSPLTGDSPLHF. Written as DNA, the CDR3 is TGTGCCAGCAGCCCCCTGACAGGGGATTCACCCCTCCACTTT.

The chain links TRBV6-5 to TRBJ1-2; D perhaps matches TRBD1 (6 bases). V was trimmed by 1 base and J by 3 bases, leaving 9 bases between them. CDR3 length equals 14 residues. The germline CDR1 and CDR2 sequences are MNHEY and SVGAGI. The CDR3 is CASSYYAGDYGYTF. The DNA of the CDR3 is TGTGCCAGCAGTTACTATGCAGGGGACTATGGCTACACCTTC.

The chain couples TRBV29-1 to TRBJ1-4, with D unresolved. Deletions cut 5 bases from V and 0 bases from J, with 4 bases between. The germline gives CDR1 SQVTM, CDR2 ANQGSEA. The CDR3 contains 12 residues. This chain's CDR3 is CSVYATNEKLFF. The CDR3 DNA sequence: TGCAGCGTTTATGCAACTAATGAAAAACTGTTTTTT.

The chain employs TRBV25-1 and TRBJ2-2; TRBD1 is a possible D gene (6 bases). There are 16 residues in the CDR3. Germline CDR1 MGHDK, CDR2 SYGVNS. V dropped 2 bases and J dropped 6 bases, with 16 bases sitting between them. The CDR3 sequence is CASSETVAGVSGELFF. DNA for the CDR3: TGTGCCAGCAGTGAAACGGTGGCAGGGGTTTCCGGGGAGCTGTTTTTT.

The chain is built from TRBV7-2 and TRBJ2-7; D uncertain. CDR1 SGHTA and CDR2 FQGNSA come from the germline V gene. The CDR3 has 13 amino acids. The V end was cut by 5 bases, the J end by 1 base, with 9 bases between. CDR3 in DNA: TGTGCCAGCAGCCGGAGTACGTCCTACGAGCAGTACTTC. As protein: CASSRSTSYEQYF.

The V call is TRBV15, the J call TRBJ2-5, with D maybe TRBD2 (5 bases). The CDR3 covers 17 residues. V was clipped by 1 base and J by 3 bases, with 18 bases between them. The germline CDR1 and CDR2 sequences are LNHNV and YYDKDF (reference sequence). In nucleotides, the CDR3 is TGTGCCACCAGCAGAGGCGATTCTGGGAGTATCAAAGAGACCCAGTACTTC. This encodes CATSRGDSGSIKETQYF.